The sequence of this TCR beta chain was determined in a study of neurological immune-mediated disorders (dated by TCRdb to about 2019). Background for the entire study: Peripheral blood TCR-beta repertoires from HTLV-I-associated myelopathy (HAM/TSP) patients, multiple sclerosis patients and healthy controls were compared by UMI-based sequencing. The approximately 110 TCR-beta libraries included longitudinal samples, technical triplicates and paired sorted CD4+ and CD8+ T-cell subsets alongside PBMC samples. Longitudinal HAM/TSP and healthy donors had 3 time-points each (about 3-45 month intervals). The cohort included about 66 subjects: around 15 with HAM/TSP, some 35 with multiple sclerosis, and about 20 healthy controls.

Sample time point, as interpreted from the label and publication: longitudinal time-point 1 (baseline). Blood bank volunteers in Maryland, USA served as the healthy controls. For the unsorted PBMC libraries, 2 million PBMCs were stored in RNAlater at -80 degrees C until RNA extraction and were used to generate the libraries. Peripheral blood underwent Ficoll-Hypaque density gradient centrifugation to isolate PBMCs, which were then cryopreserved in liquid nitrogen. At least ten counts were recorded for this clonotype. Its target antigen remains unknown. Qualities for individual bases were not recorded, and no much larger clone is one base off. Paper-wide results and their limitations: Across subjects, expanded clones never shared an identical CDR3 amino acid sequence, which suggests that the TCR-beta repertoires in every group were private. The highest TCR clonal expansion was observed in HAM/TSP patients, whereas the lowest was observed in MS patients, even when compared with healthy controls.

From a lookup of the germline V gene, CDR1 and CDR2 are SNHLY and FYNNEI. V sheds 5 bases and J sheds 6 bases, leaving 8 bases between their ends. Taken from cysteine to phenylalanine, the CDR3 has 12 residues. The retained sequence is limited to the CDR3, 36 bases, with the frame set at the first base. cDNA was synthesized by template-switch 5'RACE using a primer carrying a 10-nucleotide random unique molecular identifier by which each TCR transcript was tagged. Over 180 million TCR-beta sequences, covering 15-18 subjects, were produced in each sequencing run. Total RNA was extracted with the RNeasy kit. TCR-beta VDJ regions were amplified with primers for the TCR constant region and the 5'RACE anchor, using the KAPA Real-time Library Amplification kit. Sample indexes and Illumina adaptors were added in a first PCR, and a second PCR then increased library yield. After purification with Ampure beads, the TCR product of roughly 650 bp was size-selected on a 2% E-gel SizeSelection system. Before pooling, library quality was checked on a Bioanalyzer, concentration was measured with Qubit, and libraries were quantified with the Kapa Library Quantification kit. Paired-end 2 x 150 bp sequencing of the libraries was performed on an Illumina HiSeq 2500. To increase sequence diversity, roughly 24-32% phiX was spiked into each library pool. In the authors' own workflow: The quality-filtered reads were processed with the UMI-based MiGEC pipeline, whose error correction step removed more than 80% of the raw TCR sequences. IMGT germline references were used for alignment of VDJ genes, and clonotypes were defined by a unique CDR3 amino acid sequence together with V-J genes. Clonal expansion, Shannon diversity and CDR3 relatedness (CalcPairwiseDistances, ClusterSamples) were evaluated with VDJtools, and phylogenetic trees were built with CLCbio workbench. Clones with at least 8 unique UMIs were defined as expanded, with this threshold being based on coefficient-of-variation modelling across technical triplicates. TCRdb's own reprocessing of the public reads used fastp at Q25 and MiXCR and kept productive beta chains. When rows share a CDR3 protein, they turn into one entry using the most common DNA and genes. What appears here as the V and J calls and clone size reflects TCRdb's work, not the paper's. The sample table records over 55,000 distinct CDR3 sequences; roughly 10% of these occur just once. The ten most abundant clones make up 9.5% to 10% of the sample.

The sequence joins TRBV2 to TRBJ2-1; TRBD1 might be the D gene, on 5 matching bases. This clonotype originated in a man aged 25 to 40 in good health. Input material: PBMCs. The DNA reads TGTGCCAGCAGTCTGGGGCTCAATGAGCAGTTCTTC. Its protein reads: CASSLGLNEQFF.